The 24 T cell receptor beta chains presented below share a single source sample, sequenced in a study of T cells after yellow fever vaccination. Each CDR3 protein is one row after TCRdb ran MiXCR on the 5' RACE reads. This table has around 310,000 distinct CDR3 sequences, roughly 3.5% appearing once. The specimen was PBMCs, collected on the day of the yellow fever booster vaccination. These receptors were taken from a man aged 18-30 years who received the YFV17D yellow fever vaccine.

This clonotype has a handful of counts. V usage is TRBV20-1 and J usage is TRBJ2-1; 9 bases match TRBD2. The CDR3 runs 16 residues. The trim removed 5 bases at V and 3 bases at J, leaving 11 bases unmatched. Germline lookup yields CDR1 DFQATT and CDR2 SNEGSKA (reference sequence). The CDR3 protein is CSAESSGAIYYNEQFF. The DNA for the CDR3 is TGCAGTGCTGAGTCTAGCGGGGCGATCTACTACAATGAGCAGTTCTTC.

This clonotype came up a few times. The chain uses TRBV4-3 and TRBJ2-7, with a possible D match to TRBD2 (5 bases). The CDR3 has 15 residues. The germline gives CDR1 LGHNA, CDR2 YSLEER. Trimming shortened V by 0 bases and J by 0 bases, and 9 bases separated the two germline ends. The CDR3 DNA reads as TGCGCCAGCAGCCAAGATCCCCTAGCCTCCTACGAGCAGTACTTC. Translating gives CASSQDPLASYEQYF.

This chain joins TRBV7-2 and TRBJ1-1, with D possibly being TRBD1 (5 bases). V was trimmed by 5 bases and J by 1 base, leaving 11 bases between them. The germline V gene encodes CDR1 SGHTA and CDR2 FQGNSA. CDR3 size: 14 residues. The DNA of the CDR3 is TGTGCCAGCAGCGCGGGACCTAGGAACACTGAAGCTTTCTTT. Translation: CASSAGPRNTEAFF.

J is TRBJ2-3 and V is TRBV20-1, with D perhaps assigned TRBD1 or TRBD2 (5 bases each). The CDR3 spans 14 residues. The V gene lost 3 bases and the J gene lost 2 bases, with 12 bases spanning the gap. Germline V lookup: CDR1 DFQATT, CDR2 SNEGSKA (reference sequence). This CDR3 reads CSASWGRTTDTQYF. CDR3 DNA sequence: TGCAGTGCTAGCTGGGGACGAACCACAGATACGCAGTATTTT.

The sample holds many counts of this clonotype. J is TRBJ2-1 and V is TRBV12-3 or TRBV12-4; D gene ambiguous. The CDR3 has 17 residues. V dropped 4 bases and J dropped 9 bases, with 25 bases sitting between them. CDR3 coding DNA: TGTGCCAGCAGTTCGTGGTCCCCGGCCCAGGATATGGGTGAGCAGTTCTTC. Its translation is CASSSWSPAQDMGEQFF.

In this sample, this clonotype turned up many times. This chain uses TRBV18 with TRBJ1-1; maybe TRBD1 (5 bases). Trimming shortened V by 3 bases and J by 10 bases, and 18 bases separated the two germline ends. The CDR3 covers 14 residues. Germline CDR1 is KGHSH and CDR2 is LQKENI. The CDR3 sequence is CASSPSGQSRGAFF. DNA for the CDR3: TGTGCCAGCTCACCGTCGGGGCAGTCAAGGGGAGCTTTCTTT.

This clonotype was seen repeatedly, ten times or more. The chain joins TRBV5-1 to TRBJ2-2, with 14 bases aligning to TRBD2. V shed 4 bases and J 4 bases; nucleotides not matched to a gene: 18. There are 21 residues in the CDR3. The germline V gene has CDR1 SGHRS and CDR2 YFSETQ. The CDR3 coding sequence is TGCGCCAGCAGCCTAACCGCCGGGACTAGCGGGGGCCCTGGGGGCACCGGGGAGCTGTTTTTT. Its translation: CASSLTAGTSGGPGGTGELFF.

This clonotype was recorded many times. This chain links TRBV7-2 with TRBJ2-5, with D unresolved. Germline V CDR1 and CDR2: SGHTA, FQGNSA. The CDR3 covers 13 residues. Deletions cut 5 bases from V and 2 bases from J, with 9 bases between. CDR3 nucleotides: TGTGCCAGCAGCCTGATCATACAAGAGACCCAGTACTTC. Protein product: CASSLIIQETQYF.

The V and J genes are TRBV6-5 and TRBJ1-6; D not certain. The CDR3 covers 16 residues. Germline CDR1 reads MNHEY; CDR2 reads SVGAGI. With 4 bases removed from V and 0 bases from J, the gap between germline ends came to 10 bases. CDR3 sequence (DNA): TGTGCCAGCAGTTCCGAGGCGGGCTCCTATAATTCACCCCTCCACTTT. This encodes CASSSEAGSYNSPLHF.

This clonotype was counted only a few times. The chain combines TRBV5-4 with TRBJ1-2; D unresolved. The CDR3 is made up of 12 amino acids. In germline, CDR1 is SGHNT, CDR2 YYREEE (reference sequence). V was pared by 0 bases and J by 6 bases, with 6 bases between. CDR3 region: CASSLEAHGYTF. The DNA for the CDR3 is TGTGCCAGCAGCTTGGAGGCCCATGGCTACACCTTC.

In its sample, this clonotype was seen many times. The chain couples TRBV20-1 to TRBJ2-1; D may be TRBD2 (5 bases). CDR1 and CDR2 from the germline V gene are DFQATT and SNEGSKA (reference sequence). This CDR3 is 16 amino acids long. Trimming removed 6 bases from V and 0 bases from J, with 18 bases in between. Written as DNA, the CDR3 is TGCAGTGCGAAAGCCGCGGGTGTTAGCTCCTACAATGAGCAGTTCTTC. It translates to CSAKAAGVSSYNEQFF.

DNA of the CDR3: TGTGCCAGCTCACCAACGGAGGGGCTCGGTAGCTATGGCTACACCTTC. This codes for CASSPTEGLGSYGYTF. The chain joins TRBV18 to TRBJ1-2; possible D gene TRBD1, 5 bases. CDR1 and CDR2 from the germline V gene are KGHSH and LQKENI. This CDR3 has 16 amino acids. V shed 2 bases and J shed 4 bases, with 17 bases lying between them.

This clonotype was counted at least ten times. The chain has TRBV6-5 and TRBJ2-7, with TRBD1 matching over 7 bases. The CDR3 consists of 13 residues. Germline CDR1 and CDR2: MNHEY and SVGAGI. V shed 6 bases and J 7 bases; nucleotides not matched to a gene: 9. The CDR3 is CASRIRTGEEQYF. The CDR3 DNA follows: TGTGCCAGCAGAATTCGAACAGGGGAAGAGCAGTACTTC.

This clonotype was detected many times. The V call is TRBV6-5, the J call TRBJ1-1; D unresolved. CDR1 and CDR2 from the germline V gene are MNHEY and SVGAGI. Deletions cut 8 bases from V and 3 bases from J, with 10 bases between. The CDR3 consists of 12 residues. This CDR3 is CASRTTDTEAFF. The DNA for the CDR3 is TGTGCCAGCCGGACTACGGACACTGAAGCTTTCTTT.

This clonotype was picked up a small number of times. The CDR3 protein is CASSPDRGSGYTF. The DNA of the CDR3 is TGTGCCAGCAGTCCAGACAGGGGGAGCGGCTACACCTTC. V usage is TRBV11-2 and J usage is TRBJ1-2, with 9 nucleotides matching TRBD1. Germline values: CDR1 SGHAT, CDR2 FQNNGV. Trimming took 6 bases from V and 8 from J; bases not matched to a gene: 7. The CDR3 has 13 residues.

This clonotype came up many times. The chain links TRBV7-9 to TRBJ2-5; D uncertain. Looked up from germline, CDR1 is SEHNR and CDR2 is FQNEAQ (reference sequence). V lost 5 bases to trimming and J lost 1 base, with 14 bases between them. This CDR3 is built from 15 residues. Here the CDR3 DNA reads TGTGCCAGCAGCCAACTCTGGTATCGCCAAGAGACCCAGTACTTC. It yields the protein CASSQLWYRQETQYF.

CDR3 sequence reads: CASSGLGGSYEQYF. The CDR3 nucleotides read TGTGCCAGCAGTGGATTAGGGGGCTCCTACGAGCAGTACTTC. The chain is built from TRBV2 and TRBJ2-7, with D possibly matching TRBD1 (6 bases). The CDR3 sequence is 14 residues long. Trimming removed 4 bases from V and 0 bases from J, with 10 bases in between. Germline V lookup: CDR1 SNHLY, CDR2 FYNNEI.

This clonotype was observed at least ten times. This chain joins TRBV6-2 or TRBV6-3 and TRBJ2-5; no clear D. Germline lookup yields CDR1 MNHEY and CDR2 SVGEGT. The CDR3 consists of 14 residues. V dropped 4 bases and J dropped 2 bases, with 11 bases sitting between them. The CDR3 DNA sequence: TGTGCCAGCAGTTCCTCCGAGGTACAAGAGACCCAGTACTTC. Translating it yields CASSSSEVQETQYF.

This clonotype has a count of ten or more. The CDR3 DNA reads TGTGCCAGCAGCTTCCCGGGACGGGGTAATTCACCCCTCCACTTT. Translated, it gives CASSFPGRGNSPLHF. The V gene is TRBV5-5, the J gene TRBJ1-6; possible D gene TRBD1, 5 bases. From germline, CDR1 is SGHKS and CDR2 YYEKEE (reference sequence). The CDR3 sequence is 15 residues long. The germline V and J ends were trimmed by 2 bases and 6 bases, with 12 bases remaining between them.

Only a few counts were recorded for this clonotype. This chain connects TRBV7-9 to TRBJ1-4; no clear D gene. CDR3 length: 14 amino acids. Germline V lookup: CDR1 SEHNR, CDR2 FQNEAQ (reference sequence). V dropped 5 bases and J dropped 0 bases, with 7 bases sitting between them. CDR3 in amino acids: CASSIHATNEKLFF. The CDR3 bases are TGTGCCAGCAGCATACACGCAACTAATGAAAAACTGTTTTTT. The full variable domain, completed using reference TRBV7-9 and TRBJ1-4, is DTGVSQNPRHKITKRGQNVTFRCDPISEHNRLYWYRQTLGQGPEFLTYFQNEAQLEKSRLLSDRFSAERPKGSFSTLEIQRTEQGDSAMYLCASSIHATNEKLFFGSGTQLSVL.

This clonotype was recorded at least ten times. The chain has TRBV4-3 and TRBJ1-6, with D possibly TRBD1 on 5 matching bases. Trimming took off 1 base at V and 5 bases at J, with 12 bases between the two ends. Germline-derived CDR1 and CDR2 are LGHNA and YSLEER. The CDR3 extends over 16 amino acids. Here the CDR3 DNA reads TGCGCCAGCAGCCAAGGCGGGGGGAGAGATAATTCACCCCTCCACTTT. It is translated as CASSQGGGRDNSPLHF.

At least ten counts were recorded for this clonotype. CDR3 protein: CASSLQGSKQPQHF. The CDR3, as DNA: TGTGCCAGCAGTTTACAGGGCTCGAAACAGCCCCAGCATTTT. The chain employs TRBV12-3 or TRBV12-4 and TRBJ1-5, with D perhaps matching TRBD1 (5 bases). Deletions cut 2 bases from V and 7 bases from J, with 12 bases between. The CDR3 extends over 14 amino acids.

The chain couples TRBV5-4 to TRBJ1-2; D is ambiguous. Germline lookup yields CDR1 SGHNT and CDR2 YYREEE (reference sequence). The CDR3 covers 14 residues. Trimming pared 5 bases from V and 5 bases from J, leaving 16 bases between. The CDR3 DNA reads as TGTGCCAGCAGAGGAATGGCGAGAGGGTATGGCTACACCTTC. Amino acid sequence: CASRGMARGYGYTF.

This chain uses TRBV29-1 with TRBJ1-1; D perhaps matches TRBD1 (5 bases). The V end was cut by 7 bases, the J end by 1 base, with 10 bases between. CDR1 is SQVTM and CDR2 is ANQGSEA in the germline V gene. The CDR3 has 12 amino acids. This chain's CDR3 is CSAAGGNTEAFF. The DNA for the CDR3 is TGCAGCGCCGCGGGGGGGAACACTGAAGCTTTCTTT.